This T cell receptor (beta chain) emerged from a study of blood T cell repertoires in COVID-19. Study overall: Cohort 3 recovered donors had two negative PCRs, clearance, or symptom resolution.

This clone was seen only a few times. Using immunoSEQ multiplex PCR, the repertoire was profiled, and TCRdb retains in-frame clones only, with some absent. The data show approximately 150,000 clones, 70% to 80% seen once. The ends lost 6 bases at V and 4 bases at J; junction bases unmatched: 0. The length of the CDR3 is 13 residues. Sequencing input: PBMCs or T cells enriched from blood (not recorded which). The chain is built from TRBV12-3 or TRBV12-4 and TRBJ1-6, with 7 bases fitting TRBD1. This receptor was taken from a woman aged 70-85 years in a cohort exposed to, infected with or recovered from COVID-19 (not recorded which). The CDR3 nucleotides read TGTGCCAGCAGACAGGGGTATAATTCACCCCTCCACTTT. This gives the protein CASRQGYNSPLHF.